This T cell receptor beta chain emerged from a study of cytomegalovirus exposure and HLA in healthy donors. Study-level information: Caucasian-associated ancestry cluster membership applied to about four fifths of around 400 genotyped donors. Study findings and constraints: Later work found most CMV-associated TCR beta chains apparently HLA-restricted.

Use of 60 Vbeta and 13 Jbeta primers characterized the PCR. Only in-frame clones appear in the TCRdb table, and some are missing; sequencing was by immunoSEQ multiplex PCR. Seen here are fewer than 150,000 clones, 70% to 85% observed once, and the top ten hold 6.5%. CDR1 and CDR2 (germline): SGHNT, YENEEA. With V trimmed by 5 bases and J by 4 bases, 8 bases remained unmatched. The CDR3 is made up of 14 amino acids. Details on this clone: What it binds is not known.

The sequencing input was PBMCs. The TCR comes from a middle-aged man in good health and CMV-seropositive. The gene calls are TRBV11-3 and TRBJ2-7; 7 bases agree with TRBD1. The CDR3 region is CASSPTGVGYEQYF. Here the CDR3 DNA reads TGTGCCAGCAGCCCAACAGGGGTCGGATACGAGCAGTACTTC.